The rows below give T cell receptor beta chains drawn from one sample of a study of glioma-infiltrating T cells after dendritic cell vaccination. TCRdb's copy holds only in-frame clones and misses some; the assay was immunoSEQ multiplex PCR. The sample lists tens of thousands of clones, around 83% occurring once. Sequences were derived from blood, sampled after dendritic cell vaccination. Receptor source: a human donor with glioblastoma. Both conserved end residues are part of each CDR3. A D gene is named only where the DNA matches it firmly. Clone size is shown for a subset of rows, as once, few, many or a class of expanded clone.

J gene | V gene | D gene | clone size | CDR3 DNA | CDR3 protein
TRBJ1-5 | TRBV6-1 | . | . | TGTGCCAGCAATCCTGGGAGAACAGGCAATCAGCCCCAGCATTTT | CASNPGRTGNQPQHF
TRBJ2-6 | TRBV9 | . | once | TGTGCCAGCGGTGACAGGACCTCTGGGGCCAACGTCCTGACTTTC | CASGDRTSGANVLTF
TRBJ1-4 | TRBV7-8 | . | . | TGTGCCAGCAGCTTAGTGGTATTCGGGGGTGAGGCTGAAAAACTGTTTTTT | CASSLVVFGGEAEKLFF
TRBJ2-7 | TRBV7-2 | . | few | TGTGCCAGCAGCTTATTCCGGTACGGAGGCGAGCAGTACTTC | CASSLFRYGGEQYF
TRBJ1-4 | TRBV4-1 | TRBD1 | . | TGCGCCAGCAGCCTCATACAGGGGGGTACGGAAAAACTGTTTTTT | CASSLIQGGTEKLFF
TRBJ2-5 | TRBV5-1 | TRBD2 | . | TGCGCCAGCAGCCCGACTAGCGGGGGACAAGAGACCCAGTACTTC | CASSPTSGGQETQYF
TRBJ1-2 | TRBV6-1 | . | few | TGTGCCAGCAGTGCGAGGACGGGAGGGGACTATGGCTACACCTTC | CASSARTGGDYGYTF
TRBJ1-5 | TRBV2 | . | . | TGTGCCAGCAGTGCTCGGGGAGGCAATCAGCCCCAGCATTTT | CASSARGGNQPQHF
TRBJ1-3 | TRBV25-1 | . | few | TGTGCCAGCAGCGTGCGCTCTGGAAACACCATATATTTT | CASSVRSGNTIYF
TRBJ1-2 | TRBV4-1 | . | once | TGCGCCAGCAGCCAAGTAAGGGGCTGGGGCTACACCTTC | CASSQVRGWGYTF
TRBJ1-3 | TRBV15 | . | . | TGTGCCACCTTAGACGGGTCTGGAAACACCATATATTTT | CATLDGSGNTIYF
TRBJ2-7 | TRBV5-4 | TRBD2 | . | TGTGCCAGCAGCTTAGGACTAGCGGGGACCTCCTACGAGCAGTACTTC | CASSLGLAGTSYEQYF
TRBJ1-4 | TRBV19 | . | few | TGTGCCAGTACCCGGTTTCCTGATGAAAAACTGTTTTTT | CASTRFPDEKLFF
TRBJ2-1 | TRBV7-2 | . | . | TGTGCCAGCAGCTTAGCGCTAGCCTCCTACAATGAGCAGTTCTTC | CASSLALASYNEQFF
TRBJ1-5 | TRBV18 | . | . | TGTGCCAGCTCTCTCGACAATGCCAATCAGCCCCAGCATTTT | CASSLDNANQPQHF
TRBJ2-7 | TRBV19 | TRBD2 | once | TGTGCCAGTAGTACAAGAAGCGGGGCCTACGAGCAGTACTTC | CASSTRSGAYEQYF
TRBJ2-1 | TRBV19 | . | . | TGTGCCAGTACAGGTTTTAGCGGCCACAATGAGCAGTTCTTC | CASTGFSGHNEQFF
TRBJ2-3 | TRBV14 | . | . | TGTGCCAGCAGCCAACCAGGGTCAATTACAGATACGCAGTATTTT | CASSQPGSITDTQYF
TRBJ1-2 | TRBV5-5 | . | . | TGTGCCAGCAGCTTGTCATCGGGTGGCTACACCTTC | CASSLSSGGYTF
TRBJ1-3 | TRBV7-2 | TRBD1 | . | TGTGCCAGCAGCTCCGGACAGGCTCCTGGAAACACCATATATTTT | CASSSGQAPGNTIYF
TRBJ1-2 | TRBV4-2 | TRBD1 | once | TGTGCCAGCAGCAAATCTCCTCCGGGACAGGCGGAGGTTAACTATGGCTACACCTTC | CASSKSPPGQAEVNYGYTF
TRBJ2-1 | TRBV11-2 | . | . | TGTGCCAGCAGCTTGGGAGCCGGCTACAATGAGCAGTTCTTC | CASSLGAGYNEQFF
TRBJ2-5 | TRBV6-5 | . | . | TGTGCCAGCAGTTACGGGGGGGAGACCCAGTACTTC | CASSYGGETQYF
TRBJ2-3 | TRBV7-9 | . | . | TGTGCCAGCAGCTTGGCGGGGGCAAGCACAGATACGCAGTATTTT | CASSLAGASTDTQYF
TRBJ1-3 | TRBV7-6 | . | . | TGTGCCAGCAGCCAAAGTGCAGGGGCTGGAAACACCATATATTTT | CASSQSAGAGNTIYF
TRBJ2-2 | TRBV5-1 | TRBD2 | once | TGCGCCAGCAGCCCTGGACTAGCGGGGAGAACGCCGAACACCGGGGAGCTGTTTTTT | CASSPGLAGRTPNTGELFF
TRBJ1-4 | TRBV4-2 | . | once | TGTGCCAGCAGCCAAGTATCTGAGGGATTTGGAGGACTGTTTTTT | CASSQVSEGFGGLFF
TRBJ1-5 | TRBV6-4 | . | . | TGTGCCAGCAGTGAATGGGGGGGCAATCAGCCCCAGCATTTT | CASSEWGGNQPQHF
TRBJ1-5 | TRBV29-1 | TRBD1 | once | TGCAGCGTCACGACAGGGGAGGGCAATCAGCCCCAGCATTTT | CSVTTGEGNQPQHF
TRBJ1-1 | TRBV30 | . | . | TGTGCCTGGAGTGTGGGGGCGCAGAACACTGAAGCTTTCTTT | CAWSVGAQNTEAFF
TRBJ1-1 | TRBV10-3 | . | . | TGTGCCATCGGAGGTGCCGAAGCTTTCTTT | CAIGGAEAFF
TRBJ1-4 | TRBV18 | . | once | TGTGCCAGCCGCAGGACAGACGTGAATGAAAAACTGTTTTTT | CASRRTDVNEKLFF
TRBJ2-7 | TRBV7-8 | TRBD2 | once | TGTGCCAGCAGCCCTGACGGACTAGCGGGGGGGAAAAGTGACGAGCAGTACTTC | CASSPDGLAGGKSDEQYF
TRBJ2-3 | TRBV5-4 | TRBD2 | . | TGTGCCAGCAGCTCCGACCCGGGAGGTAGCACAGATACGCAGTATTTT | CASSSDPGGSTDTQYF
TRBJ1-1 | TRBV19 | . | . | TGTGCCAGTAGTAATCAGGGGAGCACTGAAGCTTTCTTT | CASSNQGSTEAFF
TRBJ2-7 | TRBV2 | TRBD2 | . | TGTGCCAGCAGCGCAGGGCTAGCGGGCTACGAGCAGTACTTC | CASSAGLAGYEQYF
TRBJ1-1 | TRBV28 | . | . | TGTGCCAGCAGTTTTAGAGGCTTGGGGGGTGAAGCTTTCTTT | CASSFRGLGGEAFF
TRBJ2-5 | TRBV18 | . | . | TGTGCCAGCTCACGGACACAAGAGACCCAGTACTTC | CASSRTQETQYF
TRBJ2-3 | TRBV15 | . | . | TGTGCCACCAGCCTGAATAGCCGAACGAGATTTACAGATACGCAGTATTTT | CATSLNSRTRFTDTQYF
TRBJ1-1 | TRBV5-1 | TRBD1 | . | TGCGCCAGCAGCTTGGACAGGGGTGGGGTCACTGAAGCTTTCTTT | CASSLDRGGVTEAFF
TRBJ1-1 | TRBV30 | TRBD1 | . | TGTGCCTGGAGCGGACAGGGAGATCACAGAGCTGAAGCTTTCTTT | CAWSGQGDHRAEAFF
TRBJ1-3 | TRBV7-6 | . | . | TGTGCCAGCAGCTTGTCAGGGCTAAGGTCTGGAAACACCATATATTTT | CASSLSGLRSGNTIYF
TRBJ2-2 | TRBV2 | TRBD2 | . | TGTGCCAGCAGCGCAGCGGGGTCAACCGGGGAGCTGTTTTTT | CASSAAGSTGELFF
TRBJ1-2 | TRBV6-6 | . | . | TGTGCCAGCAGTCCACCCTCGGGGAGCTATGGCTACACCTTC | CASSPPSGSYGYTF
TRBJ1-5 | TRBV7-2 | TRBD1 | . | TGTGCCAGCAGGAGGGGGCTTAATCAGCCCCAGCATTTT | CASRRGLNQPQHF
TRBJ1-6 | TRBV9 | . | . | TGTGCCAGCAGCGTAGATCAGAATTCACCCCTCCACTTT | CASSVDQNSPLHF
TRBJ2-1 | TRBV7-3 | . | . | TGTGCCAGCAGCTTATCCGGTGAGCAGTTCTTC | CASSLSGEQFF